This is a list of T cell receptor beta chains from one sample in a study of blood T cell repertoires in COVID-19. Here immunoSEQ multiplex PCR was the method, and the copy in TCRdb shows in-frame clones only, minus some. This repertoire shows about 130,000 clones, around 90% found once; its top ten account for approximately 5%. Input material: peripheral blood. The source of these receptors is a man in his 60s with COVID-19, enrolled during active disease. Each CDR3 is given with its conserved first and last residue. A D gene is named only where the DNA matches it firmly. Not every row has a clone size; where given, it reads once, few, many or a size class.

D gene: NA; clone size: NA; V gene: TRBV5-1; J gene: TRBJ1-1; CDR3 protein: CASRHTLDRGTEAFF
D gene: NA; clone size: NA; V gene: TRBV30; J gene: TRBJ2-3; CDR3 protein: CAWSVGGGMWTDTQYF
D gene: NA; clone size: NA; V gene: TRBV5-1; J gene: TRBJ2-7; CDR3 protein: CASSLDQLYNEQYF
D gene: NA; clone size: NA; V gene: TRBV19; J gene: TRBJ1-1; CDR3 protein: CASSTGANTEAFF
D gene: TRBD2; clone size: NA; V gene: TRBV9; J gene: TRBJ2-1; CDR3 protein: CASSVGTSGYNEQFF
D gene: NA; clone size: NA; V gene: TRBV11-1; J gene: TRBJ1-6; CDR3 protein: CASSSGADYNSPLHF
D gene: NA; clone size: once; V gene: TRBV18; J gene: TRBJ2-2; CDR3 protein: CASSPPAFANTGELFF
D gene: NA; clone size: NA; V gene: TRBV7-6; J gene: TRBJ2-7; CDR3 protein: CASSFSTFREQYF
D gene: NA; clone size: NA; V gene: TRBV19; J gene: TRBJ1-5; CDR3 protein: CASSITGSDQPQHF
D gene: TRBD1; clone size: NA; V gene: TRBV5-6; J gene: TRBJ2-5; CDR3 protein: CASSLATTGMGETQYF
D gene: TRBD1; clone size: NA; V gene: TRBV5-1; J gene: TRBJ2-3; CDR3 protein: CASYSQGVLVTDTQYF
D gene: NA; clone size: NA; V gene: TRBV11-2; J gene: TRBJ1-2; CDR3 protein: CASSSVSYGYTF
D gene: TRBD1; clone size: few; V gene: TRBV27; J gene: TRBJ1-4; CDR3 protein: CASSEGQGVELFF
D gene: NA; clone size: few; V gene: TRBV12-2; J gene: TRBJ1-6; CDR3 protein: CASRYQTGSSYNSPLHF
D gene: NA; clone size: once; V gene: TRBV6-5; J gene: TRBJ1-1; CDR3 protein: CASSLRQDGTEAFF
D gene: TRBD2; clone size: NA; V gene: TRBV18; J gene: TRBJ2-7; CDR3 protein: CASSPDQGGFTSGTYEQYF
D gene: TRBD2; clone size: NA; V gene: TRBV9; J gene: TRBJ2-5; CDR3 protein: CASSVNMAGTSGDQETQYF
D gene: TRBD1; clone size: NA; V gene: TRBV5-1; J gene: TRBJ1-1; CDR3 protein: CASSLGTGGEVAEAFF